These 12 T cell receptor beta chains share one sample of origin, sequenced in a study of T cell responses to AZD1222 COVID-19 vaccine. Sequencing used immunoSEQ multiplex PCR; TCRdb keeps in-frame clones, though not all of them. In the table there are under 150,000 clones, about 91% of which are singletons. The starting material was peripheral blood, obtained on day 0 of AZD1222 vaccination. The receptor set was obtained from an adult in good health.

This CDR3 is CASSRPGDRRGSTTNEKLFF. As DNA, the CDR3 is TGCGCCAGCAGCCGACCTGGGGACCGTCGGGGGTCTACAACTAATGAAAAACTGTTTTTT. J is TRBJ1-4 and V is TRBV4-1; possible D gene TRBD1, 5 bases. From germline, CDR1 is MGHRA and CDR2 YSYEKL. The ends were cut back, 4 bases at V and 0 bases at J, with 24 bases in the middle. This CDR3 spans 20 amino acids.

This clone was seen a few times. V gene TRBV15 combines with J gene TRBJ1-1, with D tentatively TRBD1 (5 bases). V was shortened by 6 bases and J by 3 bases, with 8 bases between the two germline ends. This CDR3 has 12 amino acids. Looked up from germline, CDR1 is LNHNV and CDR2 is YYDKDF (reference sequence). CDR3 sequence (DNA): TGTGCCACCAGTTACAGGTACACTGAAGCTTTCTTT. Its translation: CATSYRYTEAFF. Variable domain in full (rest from reference TRBV15 and TRBJ1-1): DAMVIQNPRYQVTQFGKPVTLSCSQTLNHNVMYWYQQKSSQAPKLLFHYYDKDFNNEADTPDNFQSRRPNTSFCFLDIRSPGLGDTAMYLCATSYRYTEAFFGQGTRLTVV.

The chain recombines TRBV19 with TRBJ1-6; D uncertain. V was cut by 9 bases and J by 0 bases, with 18 bases left in between. Germline V gene sequence: CDR1 LNHDA, CDR2 SQIVND (reference sequence). CDR3 size: 17 residues. CDR3 DNA sequence: TGTGCCAGCGAGCCCGTGGGAGGCAGCTCCTATAATTCACCCCTCCACTTT. Translating gives CASEPVGGSSYNSPLHF.

This clone showed up just a few times. The junction and the germline gene differ at one end; a read error may be behind it. The CDR3 DNA is TGTGCCAGCAGCTTCGGGAGGACAGAAGGGGGATCCTTC. Amino acid sequence: CASSFGRTEGGSF. This chain uses TRBV7-9 with TRBJ1-2, with D possibly matching TRBD1 (6 bases). The CDR3 spans 13 residues. Germline loops: CDR1 SEHNR, CDR2 FQNEAQ (reference sequence).

CDR3 DNA: TGTGCCAGCAGTTCCCAGGGGACGAATGAGCAGTTCTTC. The encoded protein is CASSSQGTNEQFF. V is TRBV6-5 and J is TRBJ2-1; a weak D match, TRBD1 (6 bases). The CDR3 has 13 amino acids. Trimming stripped 4 bases from V and 7 bases from J, with 11 bases between. The germline gives CDR1 MNHEY, CDR2 SVGAGI.

V usage is TRBV18 and J usage is TRBJ1-6; no firm D call. The germline gives CDR1 KGHSH, CDR2 LQKENI. Trimming removed 3 bases at V and 0 bases at J, with 9 bases between. This CDR3 has 16 amino acids. The CDR3 reads CASSPQGPSYNSPLHF. DNA for the CDR3: TGTGCCAGCTCACCGCAAGGGCCCTCCTATAATTCACCCCTCCACTTT.

This sequence joins TRBV18 and TRBJ1-1; tentatively, D is TRBD1 (6 bases). The germline V gene encodes CDR1 KGHSH and CDR2 LQKENI. The V and J ends lost 2 bases and 0 bases respectively, with 13 bases between them. This CDR3 spans 16 amino acids. The CDR3 DNA follows: TGTGCCAGCTCACCAATGGAGGGGGTTGTGAACACTGAAGCTTTCTTT. It codes for CASSPMEGVVNTEAFF.

This clone came up once. The V call is TRBV9, the J call TRBJ2-1; 13 nucleotides align to TRBD2. V lost 1 base and J lost 9; bases outside the gene matches: 13. The CDR3 covers 18 residues. Germline assignment: CDR1 SGDLS and CDR2 YYNGEE. The CDR3 reads CASSVTTSGGSPQGEQFF. The DNA of the CDR3 is TGTGCCAGCAGCGTAACGACTAGCGGGGGGTCCCCCCAGGGTGAGCAGTTCTTC.

This rearrangement joins TRBV7-3 to TRBJ2-3; 10 bases are a match to TRBD1. This CDR3 contains 15 residues. V lost 5 bases to trimming and J lost 2 bases; unmatched junction nucleotides: 4. Germline assignment: CDR1 SGHTA and CDR2 FQGTGA. In DNA form, the CDR3 reads TGTGCCAGCAGCAGGGGACAGGGGCTCACAGATACGCAGTATTTT. This codes for CASSRGQGLTDTQYF.

The rearrangement joins TRBV9 to TRBJ1-1; 9 nucleotides line up with TRBD1. CDR1 is SGDLS, CDR2 YYNGEE, per germline. This CDR3 has 18 amino acids. V lost 4 bases, J lost 0 bases, and 13 bases stayed unmatched. The CDR3 spells CASSYSRDRALMNTEAFF. CDR3 bases: TGTGCCAGCAGCTACAGTCGGGACAGGGCTCTCATGAACACTGAAGCTTTCTTT. The entire variable domain, with the rest obtained from reference TRBV9 and TRBJ1-1, is as follows: DSGVTQTPKHLITATGQRVTLRCSPRSGDLSVYWYQQSLDQGLQFLIQYYNGEERAKGNILERFSAQQFPDLHSELNLSSLELGDSALYFCASSYSRDRALMNTEAFFGQGTRLTVV.

The chain joins TRBV5-1 to TRBJ1-2; D not certain. This CDR3 is 14 amino acids long. The V end lost 4 bases, the J end lost 5 bases, and 15 bases lay between the germline ends. Germline V CDR1 and CDR2: SGHRS, YFSETQ. The CDR3, as DNA: TGCGCCAGCAGCCCGGAGGGAAAAGGGTATGGCTACACCTTC. This gives the protein CASSPEGKGYGYTF. Full variable domain (missing parts from reference TRBV5-1 and TRBJ1-2): KAGVTQTPRYLIKTRGQQVTLSCSPISGHRSVSWYQQTPGQGLQFLFEYFSETQRNKGNFPGRFSGRQFSNSRSEMNVSTLELGDSALYLCASSPEGKGYGYTFGSGTRLTVV.

This sequence joins TRBV30 and TRBJ1-5; D is uncertain. V was cut by 2 bases and J by 9 bases, with 14 bases left in between. Looked up from germline, CDR1 is GTSNPN and CDR2 is SVGIG (reference sequence). The CDR3 consists of 13 residues. The CDR3 DNA sequence: TGTGCCTGGAGTCTCACTTCGGGGATGCCCCAGCATTTT. Translating gives CAWSLTSGMPQHF.